A selection of T cell receptor beta chains follows, all from one sample in a study of blood T cell repertoires in COVID-19. Here immunoSEQ multiplex PCR was the method, and the copy in TCRdb shows in-frame clones only, minus some. The table records approximately 210,000 clones, about 86% of them present only once. Sequencing used peripheral blood. Source of these receptors: a woman in her fifties or sixties with acute or convalescent COVID-19. Each CDR3 is given with its conserved first and last residue. Fields, in order: V gene, J gene, CDR3 protein.

V gene: TRBV15
J gene: TRBJ2-1
CDR3 protein: CATSSSNEQFF

V gene: TRBV12-5
J gene: TRBJ2-2
CDR3 protein: CASGGLAGGLNTGELFF

V gene: TRBV10-3
J gene: TRBJ2-2
CDR3 protein: CAISRTNLAGGKLFF

V gene: TRBV20-1
J gene: TRBJ2-7
CDR3 protein: CSASLTSSDAYEQYF

V gene: TRBV27
J gene: TRBJ2-3
CDR3 protein: CASSPPGQGRTDTQYF

V gene: TRBV19
J gene: TRBJ2-7
CDR3 protein: CASSIRQGFYEQYF

V gene: TRBV30
J gene: TRBJ2-1
CDR3 protein: CAWRYPGLAGGPSNEQFF

V gene: TRBV2
J gene: TRBJ2-1
CDR3 protein: CASSETAPSYNEQFF

V gene: TRBV7-6
J gene: TRBJ2-1
CDR3 protein: CASSTGAFSGINEQFF

V gene: TRBV6-5
J gene: TRBJ2-5
CDR3 protein: CASSYLGAQETQYF

V gene: TRBV21-1
J gene: TRBJ2-7
CDR3 protein: CASSNGGRGEQYF

V gene: TRBV5-1
J gene: TRBJ2-7
CDR3 protein: CASRIRGAQSYEQYF

V gene: TRBV6-5
J gene: TRBJ2-1
CDR3 protein: CASSPAILTVNEQFF

V gene: TRBV6-1
J gene: TRBJ2-3
CDR3 protein: CASSGLSGGSRYTDTQYF

V gene: TRBV3-1/TRBV3-2
J gene: TRBJ2-3
CDR3 protein: CASSRLADTQYF

V gene: TRBV7-2
J gene: TRBJ2-4
CDR3 protein: CASRAGTSGRRGNIQYF

V gene: TRBV2
J gene: TRBJ2-3
CDR3 protein: CASSSIQGFTDTQYF

V gene: TRBV6-5
J gene: TRBJ1-1
CDR3 protein: CASRTTGEAFF

V gene: TRBV28
J gene: TRBJ2-7
CDR3 protein: CASSLSATTSGGYEQYF

V gene: TRBV6-4
J gene: TRBJ2-1
CDR3 protein: CASSVLAAAYNEQFF

V gene: TRBV2
J gene: TRBJ2-1
CDR3 protein: CASAGTGDWSEQFF

V gene: TRBV24-1
J gene: TRBJ1-2
CDR3 protein: CATSEDPTTGGNYGYTF

V gene: TRBV2
J gene: TRBJ2-1
CDR3 protein: CASSDEIYNEQFF

V gene: TRBV19
J gene: TRBJ1-5
CDR3 protein: CASSTTGQVGRNQPQHF

V gene: TRBV3-1/TRBV3-2
J gene: TRBJ1-2
CDR3 protein: CASSHEGVSYGYTF

V gene: TRBV6-1
J gene: TRBJ1-2
CDR3 protein: CASSESGNYGYTF

V gene: TRBV28
J gene: TRBJ1-2
CDR3 protein: CASRSTTTGPVNYGYTF

V gene: TRBV5-1
J gene: TRBJ1-2
CDR3 protein: CASSSTGEDGYTF

V gene: TRBV6-4
J gene: TRBJ2-7
CDR3 protein: CASRLDPSEQYF

V gene: TRBV27
J gene: TRBJ1-2
CDR3 protein: CASRNRNDYGYTF

V gene: TRBV11-2
J gene: TRBJ1-1
CDR3 protein: CASSRDRDTEAFF

V gene: TRBV3-1/TRBV3-2
J gene: TRBJ2-5
CDR3 protein: CASSQEGGRAETQYF

V gene: TRBV6-1
J gene: TRBJ2-2
CDR3 protein: CASSASAGRKGTGELFF

V gene: TRBV6-6
J gene: TRBJ1-2
CDR3 protein: CASSYGQIYGYTF

V gene: TRBV5-4
J gene: TRBJ2-3
CDR3 protein: CASSPGTSGTDTQYF

V gene: TRBV28
J gene: TRBJ1-6
CDR3 protein: CASSLQGRNSPLHF

V gene: TRBV6-6
J gene: TRBJ1-2
CDR3 protein: CASRWDSNYGYTF

V gene: TRBV27
J gene: TRBJ2-7
CDR3 protein: CASSLSRAGGVYEQYF

V gene: TRBV18
J gene: TRBJ2-3
CDR3 protein: CASSYDFSRGTDTQYF

V gene: TRBV5-1
J gene: TRBJ2-7
CDR3 protein: CASSLAPSRGGGSSYEQYF

V gene: TRBV29-1
J gene: TRBJ2-7
CDR3 protein: CSVEVLAGEDGEQYF

V gene: TRBV24-1
J gene: TRBJ2-5
CDR3 protein: CATSDLESGGGETQYF

V gene: TRBV7-8
J gene: TRBJ1-1
CDR3 protein: CASSKNPSTGNTEAFF

V gene: TRBV7-2
J gene: TRBJ2-3
CDR3 protein: CASSLGVASGSADTQYF

V gene: TRBV28
J gene: TRBJ1-2
CDR3 protein: CASSFAGLGYTF

V gene: TRBV18
J gene: TRBJ1-3
CDR3 protein: CASSPPGGAGNTIYF

V gene: TRBV6-6
J gene: TRBJ1-2
CDR3 protein: CASTIDRGYGYTF

V gene: TRBV11-2
J gene: TRBJ1-1
CDR3 protein: CASRNQPGTEAFF

V gene: TRBV10-3
J gene: TRBJ2-7
CDR3 protein: CAISESFTGTRNEQYF

V gene: TRBV10-2
J gene: TRBJ1-1
CDR3 protein: CASSVSEVNTEAFF

V gene: TRBV5-1
J gene: TRBJ1-2
CDR3 protein: CASSLAQGRGYTF

V gene: TRBV15
J gene: TRBJ1-1
CDR3 protein: CATSIRQGATAFF

V gene: TRBV28
J gene: TRBJ2-7
CDR3 protein: CASSGTGVSYEQYF

V gene: TRBV10-3
J gene: TRBJ1-2
CDR3 protein: CAISGTGGFNYGYTF